Listed below are T cell receptor beta chains from one sample, sequenced in a study of cytomegalovirus exposure and HLA in healthy donors. Produced via immunoSEQ multiplex PCR; TCRdb's table is partial and in-frame only. The sample features approximately 45,000 clones, with 2% to 2.5% in its top ten. The sequencing input was PBMCs. The receptors here all came from a woman aged 40 to 50 in good health and CMV-seronegative. Both conserved end residues are part of each CDR3. The order of the fields is J gene, D gene, CDR3 length, V gene, CDR3 protein, CDR3 DNA. A D gene is named only where the DNA matches it firmly.

TRBJ1-4 | - | 16 | TRBV5-1 | CASSLAGQGTNEKLFF | TGCGCCAGCAGCTTGGCCGGGCAGGGAACTAATGAAAAACTGTTTTTT
TRBJ2-5 | TRBD1 | 15 | TRBV7-3 | CASSPRGQARETQYF | TGTGCCAGCAGCCCACGGGGACAGGCGAGGGAGACCCAGTACTTC
TRBJ1-5 | TRBD1 | 14 | TRBV10-1 | CASYGQGGNQPQHF | TGCGCCAGCTATGGACAGGGGGGCAATCAGCCCCAGCATTTT
TRBJ2-7 | TRBD2 | 15 | TRBV4-2 | CASSQDSSGRVEQYF | TGTGCCAGCAGCCAAGATTCTAGCGGGAGGGTCGAGCAGTACTTC
TRBJ2-5 | - | 15 | TRBV9 | CASTVEGGIGETQYF | TGTGCCAGCACCGTAGAAGGAGGGATAGGGGAGACCCAGTACTTC
TRBJ1-2 | TRBD1 | 13 | TRBV14 | CASSHGAGGTSTF | TGTGCCAGCAGCCATGGGGCAGGGGGCACAAGCACCTTC
TRBJ1-6 | - | 14 | TRBV5-1 | CASSLTGYNSPLHF | TGCGCCAGCAGCTTGACGGGATATAATTCACCCCTCCACTTT
TRBJ2-3 | TRBD2 | 20 | TRBV4-3 | CASSQAVHSGGASSTDTQYF | TGCGCCAGCAGCCAAGCGGTTCATAGCGGGGGGGCGTCTAGCACAGATACGCAGTATTTT
TRBJ2-1 | - | 15 | TRBV5-1 | CASREAPPSAGEQFF | TGCGCCAGCAGGGAGGCCCCCCCTAGCGCCGGGGAGCAGTTCTTC
TRBJ1-1 | - | 13 | TRBV6-1 | CASSTGFDTEAFF | TGTGCCAGCAGTACAGGGTTTGACACTGAAGCTTTCTTT
TRBJ2-4 | TRBD2 | 16 | TRBV4-1 | CASSQGSLAGARLQYF | TGCGCCAGCAGCCAAGGAAGTCTAGCGGGGGCCCGGCTTCAGTACTTC
TRBJ2-7 | - | 15 | TRBV7-2 | CASSRSRKETYEQYF | TGTGCCAGCAGCCGGTCGCGGAAAGAGACCTACGAGCAGTACTTC
TRBJ2-1 | - | 13 | TRBV7-3 | CASSFTPTNEQFF | TGTGCCAGCAGCTTCACACCGACAAATGAGCAGTTCTTC
TRBJ2-7 | - | 15 | TRBV9 | CASSVGRDGSYEQYF | TGTGCCAGCAGCGTAGGGAGGGACGGTTCCTACGAGCAGTACTTC
TRBJ1-1 | - | 14 | TRBV12-5 | CASGLYGGRTEAFF | TGTGCTAGTGGTTTGTACGGGGGGCGAACTGAAGCTTTCTTT
TRBJ2-3 | TRBD2 | 16 | TRBV13 | CASSLSGMRVTDTQYF | TGTGCCAGCAGCTTGAGCGGGATGAGAGTCACAGATACGCAGTATTTT
TRBJ2-7 | TRBD2 | 15 | TRBV4-3 | CASSQVGGASYEQYF | TGCGCCAGCAGCCAAGTCGGGGGGGCGTCCTACGAGCAGTACTTC
TRBJ2-5 | - | 15 | TRBV6-6 | CASSLGTQGWETQYF | TGTGCCAGCAGCCTAGGGACACAGGGCTGGGAGACCCAGTACTTC
TRBJ2-2 | - | 16 | TRBV6-5 | CASSYSDAGVNGELFF | TGTGCCAGCAGTTACTCGGACGCAGGGGTGAACGGGGAGCTGTTTTTT
TRBJ2-7 | TRBD2 | 16 | TRBV4-3 | CASSHNMVAGGYEQYF | TGCGCCAGCAGCCACAACATGGTAGCGGGGGGGTACGAGCAGTACTTC
TRBJ2-7 | TRBD2 | 16 | TRBV6-6 | CASSYPLAGGQYEQYF | TGTGCCAGCAGTTATCCACTAGCGGGGGGCCAATACGAGCAGTACTTC
TRBJ1-1 | - | 14 | TRBV10-3 | CAISEGDRDTEAFF | TGTGCCATCAGTGAGGGAGATCGGGACACTGAAGCTTTCTTT
TRBJ2-7 | TRBD1 | 14 | TRBV5-8 | CASSLGPGGYEQYF | TGTGCCAGCAGCTTGGGGCCAGGGGGCTACGAGCAGTACTTC
TRBJ2-3 | TRBD1 | 15 | TRBV9 | CASSVGQGGFDTQYF | TGTGCCAGCAGCGTGGGACAGGGAGGGTTTGATACGCAGTATTTT
TRBJ1-2 | - | 15 | TRBV7-2 | CASSFNRRANYGYTF | TGTGCCAGCAGCTTCAATCGCAGGGCTAACTATGGCTACACCTTC
TRBJ1-6 | TRBD1 | 14 | TRBV7-9 | CASSLGQGSAPLHF | TGTGCCAGCAGCTTAGGACAGGGCAGTGCACCCCTCCACTTT
TRBJ1-1 | - | 13 | TRBV28 | CASSAPGGTEAFF | TGTGCCAGCAGTGCCCCGGGGGGAACTGAAGCTTTCTTT